This T cell receptor (beta chain) was obtained from a study of blood T cell repertoires in COVID-19. Some clones are missing from TCRdb's copy, which holds only in-frame ones; the method was immunoSEQ multiplex PCR. Here the sample spans 42,000 or so clones, around nine tenths being singletons. In germline, CDR1 is SGHRS, CDR2 YFSETQ. V lost 0 bases and J lost 12, with 13 bases in between. The CDR3 is made up of 13 amino acids. The clonotype originates from a man aged 45-65 years with active COVID-19. The chain employs TRBV5-1 and TRBJ2-4; tentatively, D is TRBD1 (6 bases). The material sequenced was peripheral blood. The CDR3 is CASSLETGYAQYF. The CDR3 DNA is TGCGCCAGCAGCTTGGAAACAGGGTACGCTCAGTACTTC.